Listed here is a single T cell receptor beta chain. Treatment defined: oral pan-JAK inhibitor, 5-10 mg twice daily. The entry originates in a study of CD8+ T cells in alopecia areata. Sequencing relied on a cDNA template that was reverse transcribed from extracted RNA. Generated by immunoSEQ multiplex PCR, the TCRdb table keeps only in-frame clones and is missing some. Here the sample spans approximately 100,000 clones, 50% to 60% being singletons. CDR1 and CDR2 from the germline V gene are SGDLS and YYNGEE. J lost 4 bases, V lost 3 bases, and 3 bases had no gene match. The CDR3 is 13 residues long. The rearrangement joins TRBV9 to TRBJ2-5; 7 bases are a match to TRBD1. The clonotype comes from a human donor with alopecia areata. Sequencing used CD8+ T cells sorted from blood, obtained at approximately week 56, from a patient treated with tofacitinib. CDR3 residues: CASSAQGRETQYF. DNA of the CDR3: TGTGCCAGCAGCGCACAGGGGCGAGAGACCCAGTACTTC.